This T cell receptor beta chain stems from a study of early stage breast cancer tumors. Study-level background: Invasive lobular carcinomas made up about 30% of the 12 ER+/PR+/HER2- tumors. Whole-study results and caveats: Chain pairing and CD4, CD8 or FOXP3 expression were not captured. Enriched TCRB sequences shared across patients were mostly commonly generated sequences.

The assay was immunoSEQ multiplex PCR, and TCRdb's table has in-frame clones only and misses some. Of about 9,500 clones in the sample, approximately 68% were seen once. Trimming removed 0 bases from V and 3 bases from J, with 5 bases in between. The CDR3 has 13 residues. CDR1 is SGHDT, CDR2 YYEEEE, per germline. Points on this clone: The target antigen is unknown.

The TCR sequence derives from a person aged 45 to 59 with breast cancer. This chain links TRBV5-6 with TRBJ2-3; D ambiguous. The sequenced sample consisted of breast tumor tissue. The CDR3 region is CASSLVGTDTQYF. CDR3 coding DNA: TGTGCCAGCAGCTTGGTCGGGACAGATACGCAGTATTTT.